This is a list of T cell receptor beta chains from one sample in a study of cytomegalovirus exposure and HLA in healthy donors. Profiling relied on immunoSEQ multiplex PCR, and the TCRdb table lists in-frame clones only, not all of them. Here the sample spans 250,000 to 400,000 clones, roughly 90% being singletons. Sequenced material: PBMCs. The receptors were sampled from a man aged 25-45 years in good health and CMV-seronegative. Each CDR3 is given with its conserved first and last residue. D genes are given only for firm matches. Expanded clones get a size class; other rows say once, few or many, or leave the size out.

V: TRBV6-6; size: .; J: TRBJ1-1; D: TRBD1; CDR3: CASRGQGAKGNTEAFF; DNA: TGTGCCAGCAGGGGACAGGGGGCGAAGGGCAACACTGAAGCTTTCTTT
V: TRBV5-5; size: once; J: TRBJ2-5; D: TRBD1; CDR3: CASSLGPGTGGQETQYF; DNA: TGTGCCAGCAGCTTGGGCCCCGGGACAGGGGGGCAAGAGACCCAGTACTTC
V: TRBV4-3; size: .; J: TRBJ1-2; D: .; CDR3: CASSQDPKGVYGYTF; DNA: TGCGCCAGCAGCCAAGATCCTAAGGGGGTCTATGGCTACACCTTC
V: TRBV6-1; size: .; J: TRBJ1-6; D: .; CDR3: CASSSSDSVPPLHF; DNA: TGTGCCAGCAGTTCCTCGGACTCGGTTCCACCCCTCCACTTT
V: TRBV9; size: .; J: TRBJ1-2; D: .; CDR3: CASSVDRRPNYGYTF; DNA: TGTGCCAGCAGCGTCGACAGGCGCCCTAACTATGGCTACACCTTC
V: TRBV6-1; size: .; J: TRBJ2-7; D: TRBD2; CDR3: CASSDLAGGTLSYEQYF; DNA: TGTGCCAGCAGTGACCTAGCGGGGGGGACACTCTCCTACGAGCAGTACTTC
V: TRBV6-4; size: .; J: TRBJ2-1; D: TRBD2; CDR3: CASSGTSGDYNEQFF; DNA: TGTGCCAGCAGTGGGACTAGCGGGGACTACAATGAGCAGTTCTTC
V: TRBV5-1; size: .; J: TRBJ2-1; D: .; CDR3: CASSLDIDNEQFF; DNA: TGCGCCAGCAGCTTGGACATCGACAATGAGCAGTTCTTC
V: TRBV18; size: .; J: TRBJ2-1; D: .; CDR3: CASSPGQGGVYEQFF; DNA: TGTGCCAGCTCACCAGGGCAGGGCGGAGTATATGAGCAGTTCTTC
V: TRBV4-1; size: .; J: TRBJ1-5; D: .; CDR3: CASSQSRLIRNQPQHF; DNA: TGCGCCAGCAGCCAATCCCGACTCATCCGCAATCAGCCCCAGCATTTT
V: TRBV5-5; size: .; J: TRBJ1-5; D: .; CDR3: CASSFYGNSNQPQHF; DNA: TGTGCCAGCAGCTTCTACGGGAATAGCAATCAGCCCCAGCATTTT
V: TRBV4-3; size: few; J: TRBJ1-6; D: .; CDR3: CASSPDRSGSPLHF; DNA: TGCGCCAGCAGCCCCGACAGGTCGGGGTCACCCCTCCACTTT
V: TRBV6-1; size: .; J: TRBJ2-1; D: .; CDR3: CASSDAVFTSSYNEQFF; DNA: TGTGCCAGCAGTGATGCCGTGTTCACAAGCTCCTACAATGAGCAGTTCTTC
V: TRBV10-2; size: .; J: TRBJ2-1; D: TRBD2; CDR3: CASSKNALAGGVEQFF; DNA: TGCGCCAGCAGTAAGAACGCCCTAGCGGGGGGTGTTGAGCAGTTCTTC
V: TRBV7-8; size: once; J: TRBJ2-3; D: TRBD1; CDR3: CASSRGQGGQADTQYF; DNA: TGTGCCAGCAGCCGGGGACAGGGAGGGCAGGCAGATACGCAGTATTTT
V: TRBV5-1; size: .; J: TRBJ1-1; D: .; CDR3: CASTRTVNTEAFF; DNA: TGCGCCAGCACCAGGACAGTGAACACTGAAGCTTTCTTT
V: TRBV29-1; size: .; J: TRBJ2-5; D: .; CDR3: CSAGIATQYF; DNA: TGCAGCGCAGGGATTGCGACCCAGTACTTC
V: TRBV14; size: once; J: TRBJ2-5; D: .; CDR3: CASSQGGTETQYF; DNA: TGTGCCAGCAGCCAAGGCGGTACAGAGACCCAGTACTTC
V: TRBV6-5; size: once; J: TRBJ1-2; D: .; CDR3: CASRVGTGYDYGYTF; DNA: TGTGCCAGCAGGGTGGGTACAGGGTACGACTATGGCTACACCTTC
V: TRBV29-1; size: .; J: TRBJ1-2; D: .; CDR3: CSVGGNYGYTF; DNA: TGCAGCGTTGGAGGAAACTATGGCTACACCTTC
V: TRBV7-9; size: .; J: TRBJ2-3; D: TRBD2; CDR3: CAGGLAGDGDTQYF; DNA: TGTGCCGGGGGACTAGCGGGGGATGGGGATACGCAGTATTTT
V: TRBV27; size: .; J: TRBJ2-1; D: .; CDR3: CASREGGGSYNEQFF; DNA: TGTGCCAGCAGGGAGGGAGGGGGGTCCTACAATGAGCAGTTCTTC
V: TRBV4-1; size: .; J: TRBJ2-5; D: TRBD1; CDR3: CASSHAQGDGTQYF; DNA: TGCGCCAGCAGCCATGCACAGGGGGACGGGACCCAGTACTTC
V: TRBV7-9; size: .; J: TRBJ1-6; D: .; CDR3: CASSLDRSPLHF; DNA: TGTGCCAGCAGCTTAGACAGGTCACCCCTCCACTTT